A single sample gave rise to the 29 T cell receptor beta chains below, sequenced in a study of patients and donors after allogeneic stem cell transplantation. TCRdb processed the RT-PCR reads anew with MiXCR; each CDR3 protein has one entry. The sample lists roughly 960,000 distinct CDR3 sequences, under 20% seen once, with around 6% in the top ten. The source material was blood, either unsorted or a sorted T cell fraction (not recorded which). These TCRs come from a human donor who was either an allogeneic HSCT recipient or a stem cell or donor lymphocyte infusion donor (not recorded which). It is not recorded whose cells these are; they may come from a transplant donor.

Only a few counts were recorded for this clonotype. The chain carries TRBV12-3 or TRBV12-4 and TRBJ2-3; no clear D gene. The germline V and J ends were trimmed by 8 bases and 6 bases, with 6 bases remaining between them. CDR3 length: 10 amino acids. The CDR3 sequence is CASAEDTQYF. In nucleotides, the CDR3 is TGTGCCAGCGCGGAGGATACGCAGTATTTT.

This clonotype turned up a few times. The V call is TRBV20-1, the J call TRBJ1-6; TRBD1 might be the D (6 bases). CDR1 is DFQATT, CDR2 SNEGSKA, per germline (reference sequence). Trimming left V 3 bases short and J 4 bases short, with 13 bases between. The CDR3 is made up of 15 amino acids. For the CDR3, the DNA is TGCAGTGCTAGGAGTAGGGGGTGGTATAATTCACCCCTCCACTTT. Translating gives CSARSRGWYNSPLHF.

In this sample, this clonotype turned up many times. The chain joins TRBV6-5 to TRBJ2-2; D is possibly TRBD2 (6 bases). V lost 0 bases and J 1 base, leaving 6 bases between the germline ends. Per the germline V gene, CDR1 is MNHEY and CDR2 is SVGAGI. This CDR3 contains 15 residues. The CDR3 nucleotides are TGTGCCAGCAGTTACTCCGGGGGGAACACCGGGGAGCTGTTTTTT. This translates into CASSYSGGNTGELFF.

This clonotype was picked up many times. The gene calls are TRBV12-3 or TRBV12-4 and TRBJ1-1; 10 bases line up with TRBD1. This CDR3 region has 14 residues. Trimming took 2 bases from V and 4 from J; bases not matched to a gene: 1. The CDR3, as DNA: TGTGCCAGCAGTTTACGGACAGGGGGCACTGAAGCTTTCTTT. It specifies CASSLRTGGTEAFF.

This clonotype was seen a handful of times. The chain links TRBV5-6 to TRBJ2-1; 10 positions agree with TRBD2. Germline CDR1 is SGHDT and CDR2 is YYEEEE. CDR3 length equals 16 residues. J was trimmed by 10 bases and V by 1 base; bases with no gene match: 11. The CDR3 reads CASSLIRAGGPGEQFF. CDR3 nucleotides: TGTGCCAGCAGCTTGATTCGAGCGGGGGGGCCAGGCGAGCAGTTCTTC.

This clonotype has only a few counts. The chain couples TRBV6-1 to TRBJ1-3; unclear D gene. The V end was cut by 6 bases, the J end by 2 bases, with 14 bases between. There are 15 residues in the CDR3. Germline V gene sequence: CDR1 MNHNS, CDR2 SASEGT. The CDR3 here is CASRRMRVAGNTIYF. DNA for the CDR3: TGTGCCAGCAGAAGGATGAGGGTGGCTGGAAACACCATATATTTT.

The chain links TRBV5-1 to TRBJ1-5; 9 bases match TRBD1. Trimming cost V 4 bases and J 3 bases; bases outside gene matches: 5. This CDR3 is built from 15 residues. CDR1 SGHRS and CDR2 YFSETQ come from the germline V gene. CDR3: CASSPGTGFNQPQHF. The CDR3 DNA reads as TGCGCCAGCAGCCCCGGGACAGGGTTCAATCAGCCCCAGCATTTT.

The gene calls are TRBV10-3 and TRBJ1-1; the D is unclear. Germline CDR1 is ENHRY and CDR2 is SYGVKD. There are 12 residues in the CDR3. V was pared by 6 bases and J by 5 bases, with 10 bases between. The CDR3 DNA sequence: TGTGCCATCAGCCCCGATTGGACTGAAGCTTTCTTT. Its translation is CAISPDWTEAFF.

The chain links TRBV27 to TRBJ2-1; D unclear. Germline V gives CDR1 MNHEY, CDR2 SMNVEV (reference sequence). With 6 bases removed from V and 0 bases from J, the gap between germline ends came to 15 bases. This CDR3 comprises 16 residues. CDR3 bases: TGTGCCAGCAGCTTACGACGGGTGCACTCCTACAATGAGCAGTTCTTC. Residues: CASSLRRVHSYNEQFF.

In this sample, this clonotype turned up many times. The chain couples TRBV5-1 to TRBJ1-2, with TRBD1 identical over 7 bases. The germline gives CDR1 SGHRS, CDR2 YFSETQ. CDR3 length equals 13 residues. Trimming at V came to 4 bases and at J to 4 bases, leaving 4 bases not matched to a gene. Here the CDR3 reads CASSEGASYGYTF. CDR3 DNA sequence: TGCGCCAGCAGCGAGGGGGCCAGCTATGGCTACACCTTC.

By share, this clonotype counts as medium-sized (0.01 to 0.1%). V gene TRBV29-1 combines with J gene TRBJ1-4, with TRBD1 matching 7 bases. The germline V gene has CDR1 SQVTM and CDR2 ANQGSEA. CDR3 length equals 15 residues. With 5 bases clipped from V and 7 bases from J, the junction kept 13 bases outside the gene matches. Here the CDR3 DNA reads TGCAGCGTTTCCTCGTCCGGGACAGAAAGTGAAAAACTGTTTTTT. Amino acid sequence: CSVSSSGTESEKLFF. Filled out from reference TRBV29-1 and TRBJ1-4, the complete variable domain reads SAVISQKPSRDICQRGTSLTIQCQVDSQVTMMFWYRQQPGQSLTLIATANQGSEATYESGFVIDKFPISRPNLTFSTLTVSNMSPEDSSIYLCSVSSSGTESEKLFFGSGTQLSVL.

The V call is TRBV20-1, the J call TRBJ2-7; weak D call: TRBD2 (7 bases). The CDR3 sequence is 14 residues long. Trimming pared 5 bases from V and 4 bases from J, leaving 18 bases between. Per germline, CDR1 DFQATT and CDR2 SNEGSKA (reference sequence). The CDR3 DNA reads TGCAGTGCTTCCCAAGGGGGGGGTAGGTACGAGCAGTACTTC. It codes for CSASQGGGRYEQYF.

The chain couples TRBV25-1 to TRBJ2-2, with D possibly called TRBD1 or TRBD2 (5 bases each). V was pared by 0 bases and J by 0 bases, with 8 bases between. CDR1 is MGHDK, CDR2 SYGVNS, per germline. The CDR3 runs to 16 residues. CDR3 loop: CASSEYPGPNTGELFF. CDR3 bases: TGTGCCAGCAGTGAATATCCGGGGCCGAACACCGGGGAGCTGTTTTTT.

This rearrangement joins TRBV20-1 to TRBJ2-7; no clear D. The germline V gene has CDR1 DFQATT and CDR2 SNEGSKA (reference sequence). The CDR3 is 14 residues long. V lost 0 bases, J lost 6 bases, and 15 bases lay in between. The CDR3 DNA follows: TGCAGTGCTAGAGATAGGCGGCGCCCAACCGAGCAGTACTTC. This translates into CSARDRRRPTEQYF.

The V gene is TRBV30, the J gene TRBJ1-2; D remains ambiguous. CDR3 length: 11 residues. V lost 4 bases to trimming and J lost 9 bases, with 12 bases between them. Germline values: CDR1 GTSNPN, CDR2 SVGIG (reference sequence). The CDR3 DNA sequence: TGTGCCTGGACCCACAGCGAGAGCTACACCTTC. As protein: CAWTHSESYTF.

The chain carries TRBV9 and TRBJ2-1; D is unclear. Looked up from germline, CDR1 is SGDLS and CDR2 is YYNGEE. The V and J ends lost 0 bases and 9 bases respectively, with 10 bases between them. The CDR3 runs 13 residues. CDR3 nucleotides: TGTGCCAGCAGCGTAGGTTCCACCGGTGAGCAGTTCTTC. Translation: CASSVGSTGEQFF.

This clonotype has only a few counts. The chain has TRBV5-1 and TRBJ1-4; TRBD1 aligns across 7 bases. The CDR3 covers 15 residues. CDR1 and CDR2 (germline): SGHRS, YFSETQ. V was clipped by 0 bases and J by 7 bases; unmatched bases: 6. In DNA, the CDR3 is TGCGCCAGCAGCTTGGCGACAGGGAATAGTGAAAAACTGTTTTTT. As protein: CASSLATGNSEKLFF.

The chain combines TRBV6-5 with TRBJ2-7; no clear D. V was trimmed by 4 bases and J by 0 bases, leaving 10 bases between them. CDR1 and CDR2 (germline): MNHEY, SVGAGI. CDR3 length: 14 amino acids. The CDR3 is CASSFAQASYEQYF. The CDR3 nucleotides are TGTGCCAGCAGTTTTGCTCAGGCCTCCTACGAGCAGTACTTC.

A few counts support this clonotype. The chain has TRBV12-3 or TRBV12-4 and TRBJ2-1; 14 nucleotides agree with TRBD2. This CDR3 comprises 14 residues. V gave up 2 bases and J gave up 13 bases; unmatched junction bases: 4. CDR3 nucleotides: TGTGCCAGCAGTTTAAAGACTAGCGGGAGGGGACAGTTCTTC. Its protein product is CASSLKTSGRGQFF.

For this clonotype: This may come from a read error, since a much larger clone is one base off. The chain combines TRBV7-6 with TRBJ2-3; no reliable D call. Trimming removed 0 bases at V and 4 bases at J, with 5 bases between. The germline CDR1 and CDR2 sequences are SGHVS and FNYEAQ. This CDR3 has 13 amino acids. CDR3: CASSLAMADTQYF. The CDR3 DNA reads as TGTGCCAGCAGCTTAGCGATGGCAGATACGCAGTATTTT.

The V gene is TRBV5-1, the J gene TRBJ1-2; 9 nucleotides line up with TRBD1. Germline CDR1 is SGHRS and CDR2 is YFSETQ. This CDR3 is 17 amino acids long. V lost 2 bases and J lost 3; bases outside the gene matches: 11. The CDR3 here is CASSFYRGRFRDYGYTF. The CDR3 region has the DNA TGCGCCAGCAGCTTTTACAGGGGGCGCTTCCGGGACTATGGCTACACCTTC. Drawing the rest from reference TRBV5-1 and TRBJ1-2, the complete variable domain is KAGVTQTPRYLIKTRGQQVTLSCSPISGHRSVSWYQQTPGQGLQFLFEYFSETQRNKGNFPGRFSGRQFSNSRSEMNVSTLELGDSALYLCASSFYRGRFRDYGYTFGSGTRLTVV.

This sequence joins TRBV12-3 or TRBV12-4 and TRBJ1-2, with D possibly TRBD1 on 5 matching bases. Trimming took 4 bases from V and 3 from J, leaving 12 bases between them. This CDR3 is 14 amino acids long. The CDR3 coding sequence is TGTGCCAGCAGTTCCCACGGGGGAGACTATGGCTACACCTTC. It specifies CASSSHGGDYGYTF.

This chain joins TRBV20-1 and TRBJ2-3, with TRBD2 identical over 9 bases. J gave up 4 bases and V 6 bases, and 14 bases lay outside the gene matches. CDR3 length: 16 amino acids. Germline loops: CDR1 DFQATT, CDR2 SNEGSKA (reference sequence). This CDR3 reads CSANIGLARIADTQYF. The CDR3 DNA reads TGCAGTGCAAACATCGGACTAGCGCGAATCGCAGATACGCAGTATTTT.

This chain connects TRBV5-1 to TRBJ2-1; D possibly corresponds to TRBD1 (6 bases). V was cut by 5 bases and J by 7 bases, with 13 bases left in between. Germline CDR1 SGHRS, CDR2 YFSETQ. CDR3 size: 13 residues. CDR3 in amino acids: CASRAGTPNEQFF. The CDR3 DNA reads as TGCGCCAGCAGGGCCGGGACACCTAATGAGCAGTTCTTC.

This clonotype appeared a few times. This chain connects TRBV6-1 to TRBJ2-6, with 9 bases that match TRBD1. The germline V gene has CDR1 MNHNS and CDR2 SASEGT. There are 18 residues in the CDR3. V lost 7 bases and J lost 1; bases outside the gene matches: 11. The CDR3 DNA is TGTGCCAGCAACCGGACAGGGGCCGTAATTTCTGGGGCCAACGTCCTGACTTTC. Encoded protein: CASNRTGAVISGANVLTF.

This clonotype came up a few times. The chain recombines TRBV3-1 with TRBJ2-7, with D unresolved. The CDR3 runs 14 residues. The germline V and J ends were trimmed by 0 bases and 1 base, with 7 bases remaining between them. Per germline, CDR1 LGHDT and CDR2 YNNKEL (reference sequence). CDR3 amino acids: CASSQEFGSYEQYF. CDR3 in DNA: TGTGCCAGCAGCCAAGAATTCGGATCCTACGAGCAGTACTTC.

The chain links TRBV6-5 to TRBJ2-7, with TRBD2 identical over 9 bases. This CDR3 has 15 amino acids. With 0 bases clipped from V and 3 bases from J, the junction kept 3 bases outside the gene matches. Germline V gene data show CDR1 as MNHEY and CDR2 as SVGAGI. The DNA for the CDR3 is TGTGCCAGCAGTTACTCTTCTAGCGGGGTCTACGAGCAGTACTTC. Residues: CASSYSSSGVYEQYF.

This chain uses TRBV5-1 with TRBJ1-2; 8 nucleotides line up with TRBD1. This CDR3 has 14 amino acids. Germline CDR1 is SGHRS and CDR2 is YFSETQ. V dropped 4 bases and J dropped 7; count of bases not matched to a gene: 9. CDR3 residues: CASSGDRGESGYTF. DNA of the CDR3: TGCGCCAGCAGCGGTGACAGGGGAGAGTCTGGCTACACCTTC. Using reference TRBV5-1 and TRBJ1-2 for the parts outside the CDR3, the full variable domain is KAGVTQTPRYLIKTRGQQVTLSCSPISGHRSVSWYQQTPGQGLQFLFEYFSETQRNKGNFPGRFSGRQFSNSRSEMNVSTLELGDSALYLCASSGDRGESGYTFGSGTRLTVV.

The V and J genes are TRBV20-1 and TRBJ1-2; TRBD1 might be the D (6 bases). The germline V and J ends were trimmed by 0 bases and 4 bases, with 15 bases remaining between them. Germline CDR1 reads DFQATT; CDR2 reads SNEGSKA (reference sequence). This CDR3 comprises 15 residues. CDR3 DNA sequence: TGCAGTGCTAGAGAAAATCTGGGGGGCCCCTATGGCTACACCTTC. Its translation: CSARENLGGPYGYTF.